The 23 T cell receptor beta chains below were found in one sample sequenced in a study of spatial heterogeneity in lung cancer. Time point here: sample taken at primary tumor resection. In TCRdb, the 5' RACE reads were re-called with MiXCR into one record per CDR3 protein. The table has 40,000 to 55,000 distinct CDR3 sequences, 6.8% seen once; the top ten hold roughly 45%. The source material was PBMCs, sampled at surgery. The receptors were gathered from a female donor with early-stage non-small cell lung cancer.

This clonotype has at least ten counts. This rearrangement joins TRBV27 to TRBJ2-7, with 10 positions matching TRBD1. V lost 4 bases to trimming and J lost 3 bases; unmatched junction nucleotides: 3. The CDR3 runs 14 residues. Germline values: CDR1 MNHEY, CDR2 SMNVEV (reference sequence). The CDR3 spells CASSYRDRGYEQYF. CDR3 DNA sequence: TGTGCCAGCAGTTACCGGGACAGGGGCTACGAGCAGTACTTC.

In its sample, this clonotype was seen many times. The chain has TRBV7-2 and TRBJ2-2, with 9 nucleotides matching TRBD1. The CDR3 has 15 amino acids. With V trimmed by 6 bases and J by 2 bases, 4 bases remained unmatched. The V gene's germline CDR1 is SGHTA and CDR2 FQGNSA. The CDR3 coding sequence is TGTGCCAGCAGACCTACAGGGGGCAACACCGGGGAGCTGTTTTTT. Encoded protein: CASRPTGGNTGELFF. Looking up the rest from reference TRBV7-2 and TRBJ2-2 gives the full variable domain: GAGVSQSPSNKVTEKGKDVELRCDPISGHTALYWYRQSLGQGLEFLIYFQGNSAPDKSGLPSDRFSAERTGGSVSTLTIQRTQQEDSAVYLCASRPTGGNTGELFFGEGSRLTVL.

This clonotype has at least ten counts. CDR3 protein: CASSRGTANFYEQYF. For the CDR3, the DNA is TGCGCCAGCAGCAGGGGGACCGCGAACTTCTACGAGCAGTACTTC. The chain couples TRBV5-1 to TRBJ2-7, with D possibly being TRBD1 (6 bases). The V and J ends lost 4 bases and 3 bases respectively, with 17 bases between them. This CDR3 contains 15 residues. CDR1 and CDR2 from the germline V gene are SGHRS and YFSETQ.

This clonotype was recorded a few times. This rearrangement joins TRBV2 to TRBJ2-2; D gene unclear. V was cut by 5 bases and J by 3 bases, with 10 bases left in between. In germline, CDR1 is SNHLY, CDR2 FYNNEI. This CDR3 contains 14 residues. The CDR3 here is CASSSYGDTGELFF. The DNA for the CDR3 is TGTGCCAGCAGTTCGTACGGAGACACCGGGGAGCTGTTTTTT.

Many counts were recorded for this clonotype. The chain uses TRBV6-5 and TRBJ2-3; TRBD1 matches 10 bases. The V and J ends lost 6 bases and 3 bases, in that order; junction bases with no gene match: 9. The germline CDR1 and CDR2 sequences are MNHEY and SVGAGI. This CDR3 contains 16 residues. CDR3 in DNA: TGTGCCAGCAGCCGATTCGGGACAGGGGTGACAGATACGCAGTATTTT. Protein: CASSRFGTGVTDTQYF.

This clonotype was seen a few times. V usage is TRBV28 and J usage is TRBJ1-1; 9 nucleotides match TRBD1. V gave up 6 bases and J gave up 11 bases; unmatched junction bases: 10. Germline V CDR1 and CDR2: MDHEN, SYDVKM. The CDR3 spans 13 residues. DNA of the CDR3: TGTGCCAGCAGCTCCACAGGGGGCGGTAAGGCTTTCTTT. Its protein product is CASSSTGGGKAFF.

The CDR3 DNA is TGTGCCAGCACCTCACTAGCGGGGGGGCCAGGAGAGCAGTTCTTC. Translated: CASTSLAGGPGEQFF. This rearrangement joins TRBV6-1 to TRBJ2-1; 13 positions match TRBD2. Germline V gene lookup returns CDR1 MNHNS and CDR2 SASEGT. J was trimmed by 10 bases and V by 7 bases; bases with no gene match: 10. The CDR3 is 15 amino acids.

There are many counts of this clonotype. The CDR3 DNA is TGTGCCATCAGCACAGGCACAGATACGCAGTATTTT. It is translated as CAISTGTDTQYF. This chain joins TRBV10-3 and TRBJ2-3; no definite D call. Germline loops: CDR1 ENHRY, CDR2 SYGVKD. CDR3 length equals 12 residues. Trimming took 6 bases from V and 1 from J, leaving 5 bases between them.

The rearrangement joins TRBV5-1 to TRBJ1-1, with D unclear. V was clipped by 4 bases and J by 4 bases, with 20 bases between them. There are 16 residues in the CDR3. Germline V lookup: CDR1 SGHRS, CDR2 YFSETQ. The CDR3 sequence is CASSTQVRWGGTEAFF. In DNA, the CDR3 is TGCGCCAGCAGCACCCAGGTGAGATGGGGTGGCACTGAAGCTTTCTTT. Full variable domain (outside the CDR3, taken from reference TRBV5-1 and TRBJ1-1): KAGVTQTPRYLIKTRGQQVTLSCSPISGHRSVSWYQQTPGQGLQFLFEYFSETQRNKGNFPGRFSGRQFSNSRSEMNVSTLELGDSALYLCASSTQVRWGGTEAFFGQGTRLTVV.

The CDR3 nucleotides are TGCAGCGTTGAAAAGTCCTTCACAGATACGCAGTATTTT. It encodes CSVEKSFTDTQYF. This chain links TRBV29-1 with TRBJ2-3; D not resolved. The V end was cut by 2 bases, the J end by 2 bases, with 8 bases between. Germline V gene lookup returns CDR1 SQVTM and CDR2 ANQGSEA. The length of the CDR3 is 13 residues.

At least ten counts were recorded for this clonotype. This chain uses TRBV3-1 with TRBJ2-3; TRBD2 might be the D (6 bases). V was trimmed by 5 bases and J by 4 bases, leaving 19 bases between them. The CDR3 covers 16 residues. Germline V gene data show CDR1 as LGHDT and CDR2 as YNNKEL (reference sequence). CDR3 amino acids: CASSDWRGGGPDTQYF. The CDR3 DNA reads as TGTGCCAGCAGCGACTGGCGGGGAGGCGGTCCAGATACGCAGTATTTT.

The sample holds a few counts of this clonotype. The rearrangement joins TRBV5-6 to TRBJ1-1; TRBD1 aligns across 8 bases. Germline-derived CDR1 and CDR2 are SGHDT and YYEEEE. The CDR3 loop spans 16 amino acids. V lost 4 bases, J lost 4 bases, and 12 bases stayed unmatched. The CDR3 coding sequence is TGTGCCAGCAGCCCGGACAGGGCCCGAGCTGTCACTGAAGCTTTCTTT. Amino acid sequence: CASSPDRARAVTEAFF.

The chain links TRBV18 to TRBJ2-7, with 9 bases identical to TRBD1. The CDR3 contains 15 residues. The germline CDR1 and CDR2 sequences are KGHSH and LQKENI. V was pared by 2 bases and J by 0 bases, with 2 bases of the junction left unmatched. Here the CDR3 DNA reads TGTGCCAGCTCACCAACAGGGGGCGGCTCCTACGAGCAGTACTTC. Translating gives CASSPTGGGSYEQYF.

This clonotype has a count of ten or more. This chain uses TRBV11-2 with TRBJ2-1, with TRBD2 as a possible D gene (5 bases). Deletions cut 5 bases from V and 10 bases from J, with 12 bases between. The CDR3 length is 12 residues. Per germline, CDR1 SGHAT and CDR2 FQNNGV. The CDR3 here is CASSGRLAEQFF. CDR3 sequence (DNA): TGTGCCAGCAGCGGGCGGCTAGCAGAGCAGTTCTTC. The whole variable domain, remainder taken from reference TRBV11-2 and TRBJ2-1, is EAGVAQSPRYKIIEKRQSVAFWCNPISGHATLYWYQQILGQGPKLLIQFQNNGVVDDSQLPKDRFSAERLKGVDSTLKIQPAKLEDSAVYLCASSGRLAEQFFGPGTRLTVL.

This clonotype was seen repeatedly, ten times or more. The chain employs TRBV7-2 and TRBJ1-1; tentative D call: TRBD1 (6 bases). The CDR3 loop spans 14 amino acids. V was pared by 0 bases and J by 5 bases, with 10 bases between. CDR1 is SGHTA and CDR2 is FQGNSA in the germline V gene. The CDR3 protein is CASSLARGGTEAFF. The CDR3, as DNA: TGTGCCAGCAGCTTAGCGAGAGGGGGGACTGAAGCTTTCTTT. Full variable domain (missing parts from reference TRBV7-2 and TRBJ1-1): GAGVSQSPSNKVTEKGKDVELRCDPISGHTALYWYRQSLGQGLEFLIYFQGNSAPDKSGLPSDRFSAERTGGSVSTLTIQRTQQEDSAVYLCASSLARGGTEAFFGQGTRLTVV.

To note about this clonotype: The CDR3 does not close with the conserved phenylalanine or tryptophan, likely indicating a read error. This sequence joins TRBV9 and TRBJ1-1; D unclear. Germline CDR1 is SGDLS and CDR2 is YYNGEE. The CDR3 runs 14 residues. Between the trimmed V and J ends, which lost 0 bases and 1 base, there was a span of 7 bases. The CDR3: CASSVAGPNTEAFL. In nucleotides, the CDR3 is TGTGCCAGCAGCGTAGCAGGACCGAACACTGAAGCTTTCCTT.

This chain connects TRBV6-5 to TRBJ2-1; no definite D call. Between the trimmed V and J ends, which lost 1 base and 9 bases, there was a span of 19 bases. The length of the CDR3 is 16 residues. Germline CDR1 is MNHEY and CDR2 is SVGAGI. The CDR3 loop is CASSYYAARLSAEQFF. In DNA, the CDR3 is TGTGCCAGCAGTTACTACGCGGCTAGACTCTCGGCTGAGCAGTTCTTC.

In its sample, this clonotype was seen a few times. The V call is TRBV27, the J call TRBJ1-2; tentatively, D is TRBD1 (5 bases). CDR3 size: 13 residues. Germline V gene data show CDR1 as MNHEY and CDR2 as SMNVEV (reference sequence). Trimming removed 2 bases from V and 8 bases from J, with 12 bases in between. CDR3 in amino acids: CASSLNAGHGYTF. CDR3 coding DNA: TGTGCCAGCAGTTTAAATGCAGGGCACGGCTACACCTTC.

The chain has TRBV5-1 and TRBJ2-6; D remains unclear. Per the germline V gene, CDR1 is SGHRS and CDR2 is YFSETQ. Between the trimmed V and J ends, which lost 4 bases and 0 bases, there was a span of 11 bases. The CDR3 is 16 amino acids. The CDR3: CASSLPLASGANVLTF. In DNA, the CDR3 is TGCGCCAGCAGCCTCCCGTTAGCCTCTGGGGCCAACGTCCTGACTTTC.

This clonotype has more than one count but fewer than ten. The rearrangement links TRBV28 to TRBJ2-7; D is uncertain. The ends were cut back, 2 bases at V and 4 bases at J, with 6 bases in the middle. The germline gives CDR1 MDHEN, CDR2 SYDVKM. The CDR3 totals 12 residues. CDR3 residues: CASSLTVYEQYF. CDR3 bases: TGTGCCAGCAGTTTAACAGTATACGAGCAGTACTTC. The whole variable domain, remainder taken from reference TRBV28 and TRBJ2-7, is DVKVTQSSRYLVKRTGEKVFLECVQDMDHENMFWYRQDPGLGLRLIYFSYDVKMKEKGDIPEGYSVSREKKERFSLILESASTNQTSMYLCASSLTVYEQYFGPGTRLTVT.

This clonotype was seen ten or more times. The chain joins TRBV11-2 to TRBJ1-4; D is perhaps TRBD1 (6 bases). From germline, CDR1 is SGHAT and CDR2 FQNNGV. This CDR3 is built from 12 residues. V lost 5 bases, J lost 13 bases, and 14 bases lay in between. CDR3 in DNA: TGTGCCAGCAGCCAGAAACAGGGAGCACTGTTTTTT. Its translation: CASSQKQGALFF. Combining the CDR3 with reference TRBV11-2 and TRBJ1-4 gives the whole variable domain EAGVAQSPRYKIIEKRQSVAFWCNPISGHATLYWYQQILGQGPKLLIQFQNNGVVDDSQLPKDRFSAERLKGVDSTLKIQPAKLEDSAVYLCASSQKQGALFFGSGTQLSVL.

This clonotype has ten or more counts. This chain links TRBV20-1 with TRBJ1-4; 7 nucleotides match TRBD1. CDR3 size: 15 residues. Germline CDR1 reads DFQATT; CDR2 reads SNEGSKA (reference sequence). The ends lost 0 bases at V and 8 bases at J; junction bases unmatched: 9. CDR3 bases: TGCAGTGCTAGAGATCAAGGGGGCGAACACGAAAAACTGTTTTTT. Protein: CSARDQGGEHEKLFF.

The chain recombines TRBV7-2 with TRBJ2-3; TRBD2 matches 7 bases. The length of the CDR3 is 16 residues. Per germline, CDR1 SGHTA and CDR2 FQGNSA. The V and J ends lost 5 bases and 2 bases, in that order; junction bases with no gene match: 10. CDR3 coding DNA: TGTGCCAGCAGCCCGGGGGGTCCGTTATCCACAGATACGCAGTATTTT. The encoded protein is CASSPGGPLSTDTQYF. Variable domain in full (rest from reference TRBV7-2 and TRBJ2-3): GAGVSQSPSNKVTEKGKDVELRCDPISGHTALYWYRQSLGQGLEFLIYFQGNSAPDKSGLPSDRFSAERTGGSVSTLTIQRTQQEDSAVYLCASSPGGPLSTDTQYFGPGTRLTVL.